This T cell receptor beta chain was identified in a study of blood T cell repertoires in COVID-19. Study context: T cells, B-cell-depleted T cells, or PBMCs supplied cDNA or gDNA.

Only in-frame clones appear in the TCRdb table, and some are missing; sequencing was by immunoSEQ multiplex PCR. This sample carries under 350,000 clones, 83% of them seen once, and the ten largest clones take roughly a tenth. The sequence was collected from a woman in her 50s who had recovered from COVID-19. Input material: peripheral blood.

CDR3 sequence: CASSQDGGYGYTF. CDR3 sequence (DNA): TGTGCCAGCAGCCAAGACGGGGGATATGGCTACACCTTC. The V gene is TRBV4-2, the J gene TRBJ1-2; D may be TRBD1 (5 bases). The CDR3 loop spans 13 amino acids. CDR1 is LGHNA, CDR2 YNFKEQ, per germline. The V gene lost 0 bases and the J gene lost 5 bases, with 7 bases spanning the gap.